This is a list of T cell receptor beta chains from one sample in a study of Ad26.COV2.S vaccination and SARS-CoV-2 variants. The table came from immunoSEQ multiplex PCR; TCRdb's copy has only in-frame clones and leaves some out. Here the sample spans over 400,000 clones, about nine tenths being singletons. The sample was peripheral blood, taken in a trial of Ad26.COV2.S vaccine versus placebo. These TCRs come from a person aged 18-60 years who received the Ad26.COV2.S COVID-19 vaccine or a placebo. Both conserved end residues are part of each CDR3. The D gene is left open where the match is weak. Clone size, where shown, is once, few, many, or a class for clones that have expanded.

clone size	D gene	V gene	CDR3 length	J gene	CDR3 protein	CDR3 DNA
-	-	TRBV19	14	TRBJ1-5	CASSIRDLNQPQHF	TGTGCCAGTAGTATAAGGGACCTCAATCAGCCCCAGCATTTT
-	-	TRBV28	14	TRBJ2-7	CASSFFRQGYEQYF	TGTGCCAGCAGTTTTTTTCGGCAGGGCTACGAGCAGTACTTC
-	TRBD1	TRBV3-1/TRBV3-2	18	TRBJ1-4	CASSQTGTGPSTNEKLFF	TGTGCCAGCAGCCAAACCGGGACAGGGCCTTCAACTAATGAAAAACTGTTTTTT
-	-	TRBV9	17	TRBJ2-2	CASSGNSGDFNTGELFF	TGTGCCAGCAGCGGAAACTCAGGAGACTTTAACACCGGGGAGCTGTTTTTT
-	TRBD1	TRBV7-9	15	TRBJ1-1	CASRLTDRQGAEAFF	TGTGCCAGCAGATTAACAGACAGGCAGGGGGCTGAAGCTTTCTTT
-	TRBD1	TRBV4-3	17	TRBJ2-3	CASSQDTGQGGTDTQYF	TGCGCCAGCAGCCAAGATACTGGACAGGGTGGGACAGATACGCAGTATTTT
-	-	TRBV6-2/TRBV6-3	18	TRBJ1-5	CASSYDLFRAYSNQPQHF	TGTGCCAGCAGTTACGACTTATTTCGGGCATATAGCAATCAGCCCCAGCATTTT
-	TRBD1	TRBV30	16	TRBJ2-2	CAWSNIDRGSTGELFF	TGTGCCTGGAGTAATATTGACAGGGGTTCCACCGGGGAGCTGTTTTTT
-	TRBD1	TRBV28	14	TRBJ1-4	CASRDRPTNEKLFF	TGTGCCAGCAGGGACAGGCCAACTAATGAAAAACTGTTTTTT
-	-	TRBV25-1	12	TRBJ2-3	CASSRDGDTQYF	TGTGCCAGCAGTAGGGATGGGGATACGCAGTATTTT
-	-	TRBV27	15	TRBJ1-5	CASRSRGAGNQPQHF	TGTGCCAGCCGTTCCCGGGGGGCGGGTAATCAGCCCCAGCATTTT
-	-	TRBV4-3	15	TRBJ2-7	CASSQDFTEIYEQYF	TGCGCCAGCAGCCAAGATTTTACAGAAATCTACGAGCAGTACTTC
-	-	TRBV10-3	13	TRBJ2-5	CAIKDPRGETQYF	TGTGCCATCAAGGACCCGAGGGGAGAGACCCAGTACTTC
-	TRBD2	TRBV30	16	TRBJ2-3	CACGLAGGLSTDTQYF	TGTGCCTGCGGACTAGCGGGGGGGCTATCCACAGATACGCAGTATTTT
-	TRBD2	TRBV6-2/TRBV6-3	14	TRBJ2-1	CASSFSGDHNEQFF	TGTGCCAGCAGTTTTAGCGGGGATCACAATGAGCAGTTCTTC
-	TRBD1	TRBV2	12	TRBJ2-2	CARGQNSGELFF	TGTGCCAGGGGACAGAACTCCGGGGAGCTGTTTTTT
-	-	TRBV2	16	TRBJ2-1	CASSEVGGGPYNEQFF	TGTGCCAGCAGTGAGGTGGGGGGCGGACCTTACAATGAGCAGTTCTTC
-	-	TRBV7-2	16	TRBJ1-5	CASSHRKQGDHQPQHF	TGTGCCAGCAGCCATAGGAAACAGGGCGACCATCAGCCCCAGCATTTT
-	-	TRBV30	14	TRBJ1-2	CAWSVMGRGYGYTF	TGTGCCTGGAGTGTAATGGGCAGGGGCTATGGCTACACCTTC
-	-	TRBV7-2	17	TRBJ2-5	CASSPGKRRGGYETQYF	TGTGCCAGCAGCCCCGGGAAGAGGCGAGGAGGGTATGAGACCCAGTACTTC
-	-	TRBV6-2/TRBV6-3	12	TRBJ2-2	CASSYPPGELFF	TGTGCCAGCAGTTACCCCCCCGGGGAGCTGTTTTTT
-	-	TRBV6-1	17	TRBJ1-1	CASSDPRGGGGNTEAFF	TGTGCCAGCAGTGACCCACGGGGAGGTGGCGGGAACACTGAAGCTTTCTTT
-	TRBD1	TRBV9	16	TRBJ2-6	CASSFRQGAGANVLTF	TGTGCCAGCAGCTTCCGACAGGGGGCTGGGGCCAACGTCCTGACTTTC
once	-	TRBV2	13	TRBJ1-5	CASSESGWQPQHF	TGTGCCAGCAGTGAATCTGGGTGGCAGCCCCAGCATTTT
-	-	TRBV12-3/TRBV12-4	10	TRBJ2-5	CASGSETQYF	TGTGCCAGCGGGTCGGAGACCCAGTACTTC
-	-	TRBV19	18	TRBJ1-5	CASSIDPGQLYSNQPQHF	TGTGCCAGTAGTATAGATCCAGGACAGTTATATAGCAATCAGCCCCAGCATTTT
-	-	TRBV19	15	TRBJ1-5	CASHTGLNSNQPQHF	TGTGCCAGCCACACGGGACTTAATAGCAATCAGCCCCAGCATTTT
once	-	TRBV18	16	TRBJ1-4	CASSRAGLTTNEKLFF	TGTGCCAGCTCACGGGCAGGCTTGACAACTAATGAAAAACTGTTTTTT
-	TRBD1	TRBV5-1	15	TRBJ1-4	CASSADRALKEKLFF	TGCGCCAGCAGCGCCGACAGGGCTTTAAAAGAAAAACTGTTTTTT
-	TRBD2	TRBV5-1	15	TRBJ2-7	CASSWDGGSSYEQYF	TGCGCCAGCAGCTGGGACGGGGGGAGCTCCTACGAGCAGTACTTC
-	-	TRBV7-2	13	TRBJ2-1	CASSSQGYNEQFF	TGTGCCAGCAGCTCACAGGGATACAATGAGCAGTTCTTC
-	-	TRBV7-9	15	TRBJ1-2	CASSLSSAGKGAYTF	TGTGCCAGCAGCCTCTCATCCGCCGGGAAAGGAGCCTACACCTTC
-	-	TRBV28	14	TRBJ2-7	CASSLSSTRYEQYF	TGTGCCAGCAGTTTAAGTAGCACCCGCTACGAGCAGTACTTC
-	TRBD1	TRBV27	16	TRBJ2-5	CASSLSPDRVRETQYF	TGTGCCAGCAGTTTATCTCCGGACAGGGTTCGAGAGACCCAGTACTTC
-	-	TRBV6-4	13	TRBJ1-5	CASSLNRNQPQHF	TGTGCCAGCAGCCTAAACAGGAATCAGCCCCAGCATTTT
-	-	TRBV30	15	TRBJ1-5	CAWSPMRGSNQPQHF	TGTGCCTGGAGTCCAATGAGGGGGAGCAATCAGCCCCAGCATTTT
-	-	TRBV3-1/TRBV3-2	17	TRBJ2-7	CASSQDRGPRGAYEQYF	TGTGCCAGCAGCCAAGATCGGGGCCCACGGGGCGCCTACGAGCAGTACTTC
-	TRBD1	TRBV30	15	TRBJ1-4	CAWSVGGTANEKLFF	TGTGCCTGGAGTGTAGGGGGGACAGCTAATGAAAAACTGTTTTTT
-	-	TRBV7-6	14	TRBJ2-3	CASSLGGRADTQYF	TGTGCCAGCAGCTTAGGGGGTAGGGCAGATACGCAGTATTTT
once	TRBD1	TRBV15	15	TRBJ2-7	CATSEGTGSSYEQYF	TGTGCCACCTCGGAGGGGACAGGAAGCTCCTACGAGCAGTACTTC
-	-	TRBV18	15	TRBJ1-1	CASSPMSTINTEAFF	TGTGCCAGCTCACCAATGTCCACGATCAACACTGAAGCTTTCTTT